This note documents a single T cell receptor beta chain sequence. The antigen remains undetermined. This sample is part of a study of cytomegalovirus exposure and HLA in healthy donors. Study-wide findings and caveats: Most subjects had HLA-A and HLA-B alleles reportedly predicted accurately by TCR beta sequences.

Germline CDR1 SGHKS, CDR2 YYEKEE (reference sequence). This CDR3 is built from 13 residues. V gave up 4 bases and J gave up 4 bases; unmatched junction bases: 4. Researchers ran the PCR with 60 Vbeta and 13 Jbeta primers. The protocol was immunoSEQ multiplex PCR, while the TCRdb copy is restricted to in-frame clones and leaves out a portion. The data contain about 160,000 clones, approximately 71% of them seen just once; the ten biggest clones take up around 4.3%. Sequenced material: PBMCs. This chain uses TRBV5-5 with TRBJ2-7, with 8 bases aligning to TRBD1. The source of this sequence is a young woman in good health and CMV-seropositive. The CDR3 spells CASSTGQGYEQYF. The CDR3 bases are TGTGCCAGCAGCACCGGACAGGGATACGAGCAGTACTTC.